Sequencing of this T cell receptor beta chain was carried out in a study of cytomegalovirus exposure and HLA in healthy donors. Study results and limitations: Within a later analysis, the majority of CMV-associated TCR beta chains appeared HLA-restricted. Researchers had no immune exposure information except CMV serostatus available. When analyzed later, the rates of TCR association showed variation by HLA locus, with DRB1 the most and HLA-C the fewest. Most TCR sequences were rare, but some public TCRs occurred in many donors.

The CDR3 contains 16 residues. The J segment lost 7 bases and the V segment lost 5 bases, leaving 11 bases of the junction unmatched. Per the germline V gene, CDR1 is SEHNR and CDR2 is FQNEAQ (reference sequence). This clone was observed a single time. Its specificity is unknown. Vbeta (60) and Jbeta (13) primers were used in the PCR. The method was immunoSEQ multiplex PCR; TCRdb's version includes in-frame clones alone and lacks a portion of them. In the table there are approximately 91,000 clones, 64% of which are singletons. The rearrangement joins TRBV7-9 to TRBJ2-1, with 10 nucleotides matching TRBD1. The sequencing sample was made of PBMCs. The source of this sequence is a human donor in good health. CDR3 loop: CASSNTIGTGANEQFF. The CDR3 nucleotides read TGTGCCAGCAGCAATACCATCGGGACAGGGGCGAATGAGCAGTTCTTC.